The 2 T cell receptor beta chains presented below share a single source sample, sequenced in a study of T cells in Graves' hyperthyroidism and ophthalmopathy. RNA transcripts were the template for amplifying TCR beta CDR3 regions. The HTBI primer set was used in a first-round RT-PCR of the TCR CDR3. TCRdb reprocessed the multiplex PCR reads via MiXCR and lists one record per CDR3 protein. The table lists around 270,000 distinct CDR3 sequences, roughly 19% of them singletons, with about 40% in the top ten. Sequencing was performed on blood. The receptors derive from a man aged 45-65 years with Graves' ophthalmopathy.

Worth noting for this clonotype: This may come from a read error, since a much larger clone is one base off. The chain couples TRBV5-6 to TRBJ1-1; D gene unclear. The germline CDR1 and CDR2 sequences are SGHDT and YYEEEE. CDR3 size: 12 residues. V was trimmed by 4 bases and J by 6 bases, leaving 10 bases between them. The CDR3 sequence: CASSVGNAEAFF. The CDR3 nucleotides are TGTGCCAGCAGCGTCGGCAACGCTGAAGCTTTCTTT.

V and J are TRBV6-1 and TRBJ1-4; 10 bases match TRBD1. Germline CDR1 MNHNS, CDR2 SASEGT. J gave up 0 bases and V 7 bases, and 2 bases lay outside the gene matches. The CDR3 is made up of 15 amino acids. The CDR3 spells CASKTGGPTNEKLFF. DNA of the CDR3: TGTGCCAGCAAGACAGGGGGCCCAACTAATGAAAAACTGTTTTTT.